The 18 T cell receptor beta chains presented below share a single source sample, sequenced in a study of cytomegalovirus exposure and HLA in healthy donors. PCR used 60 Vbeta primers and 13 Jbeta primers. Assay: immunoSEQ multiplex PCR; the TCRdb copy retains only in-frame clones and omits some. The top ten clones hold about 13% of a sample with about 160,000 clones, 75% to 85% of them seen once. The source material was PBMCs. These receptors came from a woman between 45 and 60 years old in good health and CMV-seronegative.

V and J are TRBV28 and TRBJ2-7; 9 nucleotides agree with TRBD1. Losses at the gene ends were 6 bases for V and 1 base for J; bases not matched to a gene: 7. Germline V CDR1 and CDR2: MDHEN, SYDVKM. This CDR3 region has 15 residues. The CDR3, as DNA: TGTGCCAGCAGAGGGGACAGGGAATTTTCCTACGAGCAGTACTTC. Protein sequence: CASRGDREFSYEQYF.

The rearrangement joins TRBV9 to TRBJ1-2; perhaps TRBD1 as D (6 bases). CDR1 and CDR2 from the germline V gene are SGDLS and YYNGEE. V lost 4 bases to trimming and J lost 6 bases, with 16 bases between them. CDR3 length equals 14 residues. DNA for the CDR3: TGTGCCAGCAGCCTAGAACAGGGATCGGATGGCTACACCTTC. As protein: CASSLEQGSDGYTF.

CDR3 nucleotides: TGTGCCATCAGTGCCCCAGACAGGGCCGGAAACACCATATATTTT. Encoded protein: CAISAPDRAGNTIYF. V usage is TRBV10-3 and J usage is TRBJ1-3; 7 nucleotides match TRBD1. The CDR3 covers 15 residues. Unmatched junction bases numbered 7, after V lost 4 bases and J lost 4 bases. Germline V gene sequence: CDR1 ENHRY, CDR2 SYGVKD.

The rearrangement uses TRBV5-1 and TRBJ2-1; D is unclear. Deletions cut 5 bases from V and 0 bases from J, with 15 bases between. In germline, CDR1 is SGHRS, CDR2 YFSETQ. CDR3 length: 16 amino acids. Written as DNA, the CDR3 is TGCGCCAGCAGTTTCGGCGGCACCAACTCCTACAATGAGCAGTTCTTC. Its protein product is CASSFGGTNSYNEQFF.

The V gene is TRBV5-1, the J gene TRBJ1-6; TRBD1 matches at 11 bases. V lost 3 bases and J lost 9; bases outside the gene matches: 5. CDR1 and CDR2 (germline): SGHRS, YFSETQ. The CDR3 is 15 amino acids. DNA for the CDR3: TGCGCCAGCAGCTCGGATGGGACAGGGGGTTCACCCCTCCACTTT. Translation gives CASSSDGTGGSPLHF.

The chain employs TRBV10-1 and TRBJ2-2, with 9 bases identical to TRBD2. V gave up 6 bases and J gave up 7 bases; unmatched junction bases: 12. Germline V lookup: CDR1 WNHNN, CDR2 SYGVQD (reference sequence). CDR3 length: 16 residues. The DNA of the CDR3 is TGCGCCAGCAGCCATAGGAGGAGCGGGAGGAGCGGGGAGCTGTTTTTT. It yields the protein CASSHRRSGRSGELFF.

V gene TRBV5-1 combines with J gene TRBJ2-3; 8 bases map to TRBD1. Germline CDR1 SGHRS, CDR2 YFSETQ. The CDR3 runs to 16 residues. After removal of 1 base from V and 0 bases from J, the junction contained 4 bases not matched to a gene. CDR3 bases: TGCGCCAGCAGCTTGATGGGACAGGAAAGCACAGATACGCAGTATTTT. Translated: CASSLMGQESTDTQYF.

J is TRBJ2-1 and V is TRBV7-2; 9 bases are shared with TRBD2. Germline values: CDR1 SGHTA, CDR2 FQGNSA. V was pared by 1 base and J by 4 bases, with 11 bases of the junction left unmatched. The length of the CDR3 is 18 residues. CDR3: CASSLVVGGAGGYNEQFF. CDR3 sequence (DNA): TGTGCCAGCAGCTTAGTGGTTGGGGGAGCGGGGGGTTACAATGAGCAGTTCTTC.

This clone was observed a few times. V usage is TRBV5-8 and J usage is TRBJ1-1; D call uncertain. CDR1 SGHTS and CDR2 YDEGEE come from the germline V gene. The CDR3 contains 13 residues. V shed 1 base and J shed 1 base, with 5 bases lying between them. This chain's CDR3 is CASSLSKNTEAFF. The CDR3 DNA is TGTGCCAGCAGCTTGTCTAAGAACACTGAAGCTTTCTTT.

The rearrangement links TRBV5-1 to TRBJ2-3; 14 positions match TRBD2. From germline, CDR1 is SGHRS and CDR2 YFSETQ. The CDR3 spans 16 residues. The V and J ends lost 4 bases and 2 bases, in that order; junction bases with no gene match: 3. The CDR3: CASSRGLAGDTDTQYF. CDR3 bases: TGCGCCAGCAGCAGGGGACTAGCGGGGGACACAGATACGCAGTATTTT.

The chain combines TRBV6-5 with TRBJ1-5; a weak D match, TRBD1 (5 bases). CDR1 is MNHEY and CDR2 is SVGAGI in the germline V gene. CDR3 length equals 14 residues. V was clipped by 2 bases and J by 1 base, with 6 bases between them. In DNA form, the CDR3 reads TGTGCCAGCAGTTACGGGGGGAGCAATCAGCCCCAGCATTTT. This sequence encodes CASSYGGSNQPQHF.

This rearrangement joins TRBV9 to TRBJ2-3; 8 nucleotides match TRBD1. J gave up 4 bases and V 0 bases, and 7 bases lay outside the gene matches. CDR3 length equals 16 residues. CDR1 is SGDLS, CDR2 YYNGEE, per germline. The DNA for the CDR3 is TGTGCCAGCAGCGTAGTGCCCGCAGGGGGCTCAGATACGCAGTATTTT. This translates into CASSVVPAGGSDTQYF.

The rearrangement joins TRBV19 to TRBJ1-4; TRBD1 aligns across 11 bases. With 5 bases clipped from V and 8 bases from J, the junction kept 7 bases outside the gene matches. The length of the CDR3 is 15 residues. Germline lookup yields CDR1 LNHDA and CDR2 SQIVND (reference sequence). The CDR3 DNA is TGTGCCAGTAGTCCTCGGGACAGGGGGGTAGAAAAACTGTTTTTT. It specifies CASSPRDRGVEKLFF.

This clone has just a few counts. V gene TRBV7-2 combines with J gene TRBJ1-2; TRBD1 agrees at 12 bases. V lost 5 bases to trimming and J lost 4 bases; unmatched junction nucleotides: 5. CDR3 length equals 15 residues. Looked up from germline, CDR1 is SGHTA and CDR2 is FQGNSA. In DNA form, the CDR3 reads TGTGCCAGCAGCAGAGGGGGACAGGGGGCCTATGGCTACACCTTC. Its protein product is CASSRGGQGAYGYTF. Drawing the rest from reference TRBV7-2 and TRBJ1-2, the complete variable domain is GAGVSQSPSNKVTEKGKDVELRCDPISGHTALYWYRQSLGQGLEFLIYFQGNSAPDKSGLPSDRFSAERTGGSVSTLTIQRTQQEDSAVYLCASSRGGQGAYGYTFGSGTRLTVV.

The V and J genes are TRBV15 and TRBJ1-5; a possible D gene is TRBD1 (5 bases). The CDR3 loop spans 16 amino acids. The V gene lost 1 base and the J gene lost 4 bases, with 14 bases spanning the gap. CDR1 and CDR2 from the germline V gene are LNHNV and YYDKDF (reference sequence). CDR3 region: CATSRGGGRGNQPQHF. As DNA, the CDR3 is TGTGCCACCAGCAGAGGGGGGGGTAGGGGAAATCAGCCCCAGCATTTT.

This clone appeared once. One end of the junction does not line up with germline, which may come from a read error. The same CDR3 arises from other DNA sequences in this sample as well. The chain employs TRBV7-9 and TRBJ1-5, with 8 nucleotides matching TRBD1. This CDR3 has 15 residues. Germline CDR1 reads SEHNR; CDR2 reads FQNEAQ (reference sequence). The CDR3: CASSPGQGWDQPQHF. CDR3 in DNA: TGTGCCAGCAGCCCAGGACAGGGATGGGATCAGCCTCAGCATTTT.

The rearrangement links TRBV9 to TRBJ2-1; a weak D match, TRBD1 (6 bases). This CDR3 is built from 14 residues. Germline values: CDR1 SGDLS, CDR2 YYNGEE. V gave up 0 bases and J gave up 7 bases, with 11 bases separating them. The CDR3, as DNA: TGTGCCAGCAGCGTAGGGGGGCAAGGGAATGAGCAGTTCTTC. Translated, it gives CASSVGGQGNEQFF.

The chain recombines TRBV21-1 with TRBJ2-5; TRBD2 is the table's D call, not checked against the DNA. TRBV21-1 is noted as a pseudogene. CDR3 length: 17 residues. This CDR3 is CASSKEPAIKDSETQYF. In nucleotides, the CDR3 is TGTGCCAGCAGCAAAGAGCCAGCGATCAAGGATTCGGAGACCCAGTACTTC.